Following are 28 T cell receptor beta chains from one sample sequenced in a study of CXCR3-negative and CXCR3-positive naive CD8 T cells. Overall study findings and caveats: Compared with CXCR3-negative naive cells, CXCR3-positive naive cells showed more hydrophobic TRB CDR3s.

Antigens of these TCRs are unknown. UMI-labeled TRB cDNA libraries were prepared by 5' RACE. TCRdb re-called the 5' RACE reads and gives one entry per CDR3 protein, without DNA. This table holds approximately 98,000 distinct CDR3 sequences. Sequencing input: naive CXCR3+ CD8+ T cells from blood. Subset here: CD45RO-CCR7+CD27+CD95- naive CD8+ T cells expressing CXCR3 (TNR3+). Receptor source: a human donor in good health. Some clones in this sample may be carry-over from other donors' samples.

This chain links TRBV19 with TRBJ2-2; the D gene TCRdb calls, TRBD1, cannot be checked with no DNA. Germline loops: CDR1 LNHDA, CDR2 SQIVND (reference sequence). This CDR3 spans 16 amino acids. Here the CDR3 reads CASSPRTGVDTGELFF.

The genes are TRBV6-1 and TRBJ2-7. Germline-derived CDR1 and CDR2 are MNHNS and SASEGT. The CDR3 has 14 residues. This chain's CDR3 is CASSDEGSSYEQYF.

CDR3 protein: CASSQEQAVVPGELFF. This chain connects TRBV4-3 to TRBJ2-2; TCRdb proposes TRBD1, but this gene call is untestable without DNA. The germline gives CDR1 LGHNA, CDR2 YSLEER. This CDR3 is built from 16 residues.

CDR3 residues: CASSYNEDTEAFF. The J gene is TRBJ1-1, the V gene TRBV6-2 or TRBV6-3. Germline assignment: CDR1 MNHEY and CDR2 SVGEGT. The CDR3 has 13 amino acids.

This sequence joins TRBV4-1 and TRBJ2-2; TCRdb gives TRBD1 as the D gene, but with no DNA this cannot be confirmed. Germline V gene data show CDR1 as MGHRA and CDR2 as YSYEKL. The CDR3 contains 15 residues. This CDR3 reads CASAQGGLPTGELFF.

The CDR3 is CASSSGEDYEQYF. This rearrangement joins TRBV10-1 to TRBJ2-7. Looked up from germline, CDR1 is WNHNN and CDR2 is SYGVQD (reference sequence). This CDR3 is built from 13 residues.

V and J are TRBV7-6 and TRBJ2-7; checking the TCRdb D call of TRBD1 is not possible without DNA. CDR1 SGHVS and CDR2 FNYEAQ come from the germline V gene. The CDR3 contains 12 residues. CDR3: CASGRGGYEQYF.

The chain uses TRBV7-9 and TRBJ2-5. Germline CDR1 is SEHNR and CDR2 is FQNEAQ (reference sequence). The CDR3 consists of 15 residues. The CDR3 is CASSRHVKLGETQYF.

The chain carries TRBV29-1 and TRBJ2-1; TCRdb outputs TRBD1, but without DNA this stays unchecked. Germline-derived CDR1 and CDR2 are SQVTM and ANQGSEA. This CDR3 contains 12 residues. CDR3 sequence: CSARGQTDEQFF.

The chain couples TRBV20-1 to TRBJ1-6. Germline V CDR1 and CDR2: DFQATT, SNEGSKA (reference sequence). CDR3 length equals 16 residues. The CDR3 loop is CSARGGSQYWNSPLHF.

The chain couples TRBV5-5 to TRBJ2-2; TCRdb designates TRBD2, a call that cannot be tested without DNA. This CDR3 has 15 residues. The germline V gene has CDR1 SGHKS and CDR2 YYEKEE (reference sequence). CDR3: CASSFSGGNTGELFF.

CDR3 residues: CSVEDPLTPATEQFF. The genes are TRBV29-1 and TRBJ2-1; lacking DNA, the TRBD2 call made by TCRdb goes unchecked. This CDR3 has 15 residues. Per germline, CDR1 SQVTM and CDR2 ANQGSEA.

The V call is TRBV6-2 or TRBV6-3, the J call TRBJ2-2; TCRdb returns TRBD1, unconfirmable since there is no DNA. The CDR3 runs to 15 residues. Germline V gene data show CDR1 as MNHEY and CDR2 as SVGEGT. CDR3 amino acids: CASSSGRENTGELFF.

The V and J genes are TRBV27 and TRBJ2-7; TCRdb designates TRBD1, a call that cannot be tested without DNA. Germline V lookup: CDR1 MNHEY, CDR2 SMNVEV (reference sequence). CDR3 length: 15 residues. This CDR3 reads CASSLTGFASYEQYF.

J is TRBJ2-1 and V is TRBV5-1; TCRdb names TRBD2, which stays unverified in the absence of DNA. The germline V gene encodes CDR1 SGHRS and CDR2 YFSETQ. The CDR3 loop spans 15 amino acids. CDR3 amino acids: CASRPASGGINEQFF.

The chain uses TRBV7-8 and TRBJ2-1; TCRdb calls TRBD1, which cannot be checked without DNA. Germline V gene data show CDR1 as SGHVS and CDR2 as FQNEAQ. The CDR3 runs 14 residues. The CDR3 sequence: CASSPQGDGNEQFF.

The genes are TRBV28 and TRBJ2-3; TCRdb picks TRBD1, but there is no DNA to check that call. CDR1 MDHEN and CDR2 SYDVKM come from the germline V gene. This CDR3 is built from 16 residues. The CDR3: CASSLPPDRGPDTQYF.

The J gene is TRBJ2-7, the V gene TRBV29-1; TCRdb's D call, TRBD1, is unchecked because there is no DNA. Germline CDR1 SQVTM, CDR2 ANQGSEA. The CDR3 is made up of 12 amino acids. The CDR3 sequence is CSTGTGDYEQYF.

The V and J genes are TRBV7-2 and TRBJ1-2. This CDR3 region has 18 residues. Germline loops: CDR1 SGHTA, CDR2 FQGNSA. The CDR3 spells CASSLPGRGVDANYGYTF.

This CDR3 is CSVEGVGSSYEQYF. The chain recombines TRBV29-1 with TRBJ2-7; there is no DNA to check the TCRdb D call of TRBD1. Germline V gene lookup returns CDR1 SQVTM and CDR2 ANQGSEA. The CDR3 sequence is 14 residues long.

This chain connects TRBV28 to TRBJ1-2; the TRBD1 assignment by TCRdb is unverifiable without DNA. The germline V gene encodes CDR1 MDHEN and CDR2 SYDVKM. The CDR3 loop spans 14 amino acids. The CDR3 reads CASSSGQSFWGYTF.

The chain is built from TRBV7-2 and TRBJ2-5; TCRdb picks TRBD1, but there is no DNA to check that call. This CDR3 has 16 amino acids. The germline CDR1 and CDR2 sequences are SGHTA and FQGNSA. The CDR3 loop is CASSLEMRGRGETQYF.

This chain's CDR3 is CASILDSIQETQYF. V usage is TRBV5-1 and J usage is TRBJ2-5. The germline V gene encodes CDR1 SGHRS and CDR2 YFSETQ. The CDR3 spans 14 residues.

The chain is built from TRBV29-1 and TRBJ1-2; TCRdb lists TRBD1, though no DNA is available to test this call. CDR1 and CDR2 (germline): SQVTM, ANQGSEA. The CDR3 length is 14 residues. This chain's CDR3 is CSVDSRGTGYGYTF.

The chain couples TRBV5-6 to TRBJ1-5. Germline CDR1 SGHDT, CDR2 YYEEEE. The CDR3 runs to 15 residues. CDR3 sequence: CASSFYRNSNQPQHF.

The rearrangement links TRBV12-3 or TRBV12-4 to TRBJ2-5; TCRdb picks TRBD1, but there is no DNA to check that call. The CDR3 is 14 residues long. CDR3: CASSWTGPQETQYF.

The chain is built from TRBV4-3 and TRBJ2-7. The CDR3 has 15 amino acids. The germline V gene has CDR1 LGHNA and CDR2 YSLEER. CDR3 amino acids: CASSQDSDISYEQYF.

The V and J genes are TRBV6-2 or TRBV6-3 and TRBJ2-5; TCRdb designates TRBD2, a call that cannot be tested without DNA. In germline, CDR1 is MNHEY, CDR2 SVGEGT. This CDR3 spans 17 amino acids. The CDR3 sequence is CASSTGTSARYQETQYF.